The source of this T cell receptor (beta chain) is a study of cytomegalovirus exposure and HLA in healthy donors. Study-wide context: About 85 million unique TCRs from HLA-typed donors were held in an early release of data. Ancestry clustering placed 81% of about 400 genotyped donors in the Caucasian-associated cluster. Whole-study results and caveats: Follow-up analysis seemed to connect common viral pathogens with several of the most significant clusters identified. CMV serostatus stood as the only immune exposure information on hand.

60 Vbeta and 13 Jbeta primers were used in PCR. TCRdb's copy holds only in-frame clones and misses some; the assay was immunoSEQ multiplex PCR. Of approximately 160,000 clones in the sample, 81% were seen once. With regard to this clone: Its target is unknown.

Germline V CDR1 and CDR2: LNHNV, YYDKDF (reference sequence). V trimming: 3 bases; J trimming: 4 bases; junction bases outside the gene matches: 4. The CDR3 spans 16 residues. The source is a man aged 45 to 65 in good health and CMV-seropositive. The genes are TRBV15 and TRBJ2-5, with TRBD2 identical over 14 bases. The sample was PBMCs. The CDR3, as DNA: TGTGCCACCAGCAGGGGACTAGCGGGAGAGGGAGAGACCCAGTACTTC. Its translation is CATSRGLAGEGETQYF.